The 14 T cell receptor beta chains given below trace back to one sample, sequenced in a study of PD-1 blockade in classical Hodgkin lymphoma. All the patients suffered relapse after autologous stem cell transplantation, and brentuximab vedotin exposure differed. Magnetic negative selection of thawed PBMCs was the method by which CD4+ T cells were purified. Method: immunoSEQ multiplex PCR; TCRdb's copy keeps in-frame clones and lacks some. The data show approximately 9,300 clones, around three quarters seen once. The specimen was CD4+ T cells from blood, collected at baseline. The receptor set was obtained from a human donor with classical Hodgkin lymphoma.

This clone was seen only once. DNA of the CDR3: TGTGCCAGTAGTATGGACCGGGAGACCCAGTACTTC. Protein product: CASSMDRETQYF. The chain couples TRBV19 to TRBJ2-5; no firm D call. Per the germline V gene, CDR1 is LNHDA and CDR2 is SQIVND (reference sequence). The CDR3 sequence is 12 residues long. V was shortened by 3 bases and J by 5 bases, with 7 bases between the two germline ends.

J is TRBJ2-4 and V is TRBV30; possibly TRBD2 for D (6 bases). The CDR3 is made up of 15 amino acids. Trimming cost V 0 bases and J 4 bases, with 13 bases left between them. Germline CDR1 reads GTSNPN; CDR2 reads SVGIG (reference sequence). The CDR3, as DNA: TGTGCCTGGAGTGTAATAAGGAGGGAGAAAAACATTCAGTACTTC. Encoded protein: CAWSVIRREKNIQYF.

The chain links TRBV7-8 to TRBJ1-4; 9 bases are shared with TRBD1. The CDR3 has 15 residues. The germline V gene encodes CDR1 SGHVS and CDR2 FQNEAQ. Unmatched junction bases numbered 6, after V lost 5 bases and J lost 5 bases. The DNA of the CDR3 is TGTGCCAGCAGCCCCTGGACAGGGGTCAATGAAAAACTGTTTTTT. Encoded protein: CASSPWTGVNEKLFF.

This clone was seen only a few times. The V gene is TRBV19, the J gene TRBJ1-1; 9 bases match TRBD1. There are 15 residues in the CDR3. V lost 6 bases and J lost 1; bases outside the gene matches: 6. Germline V CDR1 and CDR2: LNHDA, SQIVND (reference sequence). CDR3 in amino acids: CASRHRGRWNTEAFF. For the CDR3, the DNA is TGTGCCAGTAGGCACAGGGGGCGTTGGAACACTGAAGCTTTCTTT. The full variable domain, rest sourced from reference TRBV19 and TRBJ1-1, is DGGITQSPKYLFRKEGQNVTLSCEQNLNHDAMYWYRQDPGQGLRLIYYSQIVNDFQKGDIAEGYSVSREKKESFPLTVTSAQKNPTAFYLCASRHRGRWNTEAFFGQGTRLTVV.

V is TRBV28 and J is TRBJ1-6; 7 nucleotides line up with TRBD1. Trimming cost V 6 bases and J 6 bases; bases outside gene matches: 8. CDR3 size: 15 residues. Germline V gene lookup returns CDR1 MDHEN and CDR2 SYDVKM. CDR3 coding DNA: TGTGCCAGCAGATTCGGGACAGCCGTTAATTCACCCCTCCACTTT. Its protein product is CASRFGTAVNSPLHF. The entire variable domain, with the rest obtained from reference TRBV28 and TRBJ1-6, is as follows: DVKVTQSSRYLVKRTGEKVFLECVQDMDHENMFWYRQDPGLGLRLIYFSYDVKMKEKGDIPEGYSVSREKKERFSLILESASTNQTSMYLCASRFGTAVNSPLHFGNGTRLTVT.

V and J are TRBV28 and TRBJ1-2; 7 bases align to TRBD1. Germline V gene data show CDR1 as MDHEN and CDR2 as SYDVKM. The CDR3 extends over 13 amino acids. Germline trimming cut 6 bases from V and 5 bases from J; bases unmatched to any gene: 6. The CDR3 protein is CASRTGSWYGYTF. CDR3 coding DNA: TGTGCCAGCAGGACAGGGTCGTGGTATGGCTACACCTTC.

This rearrangement joins TRBV5-1 to TRBJ2-3, with D hard to call. Trimming took 4 bases from V and 2 from J, leaving 11 bases between them. Germline V gene data show CDR1 as SGHRS and CDR2 as YFSETQ. The CDR3 sequence is 14 residues long. CDR3 protein: CASSPPDTTDTQYF. The DNA for the CDR3 is TGCGCCAGCAGCCCTCCCGACACCACAGATACGCAGTATTTT.

The rearrangement links TRBV9 to TRBJ2-1, with 8 bases lining up with TRBD1. The trim removed 4 bases at V and 0 bases at J, leaving 6 bases unmatched. Per the germline V gene, CDR1 is SGDLS and CDR2 is YYNGEE. This CDR3 spans 16 amino acids. The DNA of the CDR3 is TGTGCCAGCAGCCTTTCAGGGGGCCCCTCCTACAATGAGCAGTTCTTC. Translation gives CASSLSGGPSYNEQFF. Combining the CDR3 with reference TRBV9 and TRBJ2-1 gives the whole variable domain DSGVTQTPKHLITATGQRVTLRCSPRSGDLSVYWYQQSLDQGLQFLIQYYNGEERAKGNILERFSAQQFPDLHSELNLSSLELGDSALYFCASSLSGGPSYNEQFFGPGTRLTVL.

The chain is built from TRBV5-6 and TRBJ2-1; possible D gene TRBD2, 6 bases. V was cut by 2 bases and J by 4 bases, with 16 bases left in between. The germline gives CDR1 SGHDT, CDR2 YYEEEE. The CDR3 has 16 amino acids. This CDR3 is CASSFELAGTYNEQFF. CDR3 sequence (DNA): TGTGCCAGCAGCTTTGAACTTGCGGGGACTTACAATGAGCAGTTCTTC.

This clone was picked up one time. The chain joins TRBV4-1 to TRBJ1-5; 10 nucleotides line up with TRBD1. The CDR3 loop spans 16 amino acids. Germline-derived CDR1 and CDR2 are MGHRA and YSYEKL. The trim removed 2 bases at V and 6 bases at J, leaving 7 bases unmatched. The CDR3 bases are TGCGCCAGCAGCCAATCCTCCGGGACAGGGGTTCAGCCCCAGCATTTT. Translating it yields CASSQSSGTGVQPQHF.

The chain is built from TRBV18 and TRBJ1-5; D call uncertain. Germline V lookup: CDR1 KGHSH, CDR2 LQKENI. The CDR3 is 15 residues long. V was trimmed by 3 bases and J by 2 bases, leaving 11 bases between them. The CDR3 DNA is TGTGCCAGCTCACCTCGGACGAGTCGCAATCAGCCCCAGCATTTT. Protein product: CASSPRTSRNQPQHF.

In its sample, this clone was seen a few times. This rearrangement joins TRBV5-6 to TRBJ2-7, with a tentative D call TRBD1 (6 bases). CDR1 and CDR2 (germline): SGHDT, YYEEEE. V was cut by 0 bases and J by 3 bases, with 7 bases left in between. The CDR3 contains 13 residues. The CDR3 region has the DNA TGTGCCAGCAGCTTGGGGACAGTCTACGAGCAGTACTTC. Amino acid sequence: CASSLGTVYEQYF. The full variable domain, with the rest looked up from reference TRBV5-6 and TRBJ2-7, is DAGVTQSPTHLIKTRGQQVTLRCSPKSGHDTVSWYQQALGQGPQFIFQYYEEEERQRGNFPDRFSGHQFPNYSSELNVNALLLGDSALYLCASSLGTVYEQYFGPGTRLTVT.

J is TRBJ1-1 and V is TRBV10-3; 8 nucleotides line up with TRBD1. Germline values: CDR1 ENHRY, CDR2 SYGVKD. V lost 2 bases and J lost 1; bases outside the gene matches: 3. The CDR3 sequence is 15 residues long. The CDR3 loop is CAISEDRGQNTEAFF. The CDR3 DNA reads as TGTGCCATCAGTGAGGACAGGGGTCAGAACACTGAAGCTTTCTTT.

CDR3 coding DNA: TGCGCCAGCAGCTTGTGGACAACTACTAGCGGCTCCTACGAGCAGTACTTC. Protein sequence: CASSLWTTTSGSYEQYF. This chain connects TRBV5-1 to TRBJ2-7; 8 nucleotides agree with TRBD2. The V gene end was trimmed by 1 base and the J gene end by 0 bases; junction bases not matched to a gene: 9. Germline assignment: CDR1 SGHRS and CDR2 YFSETQ. This CDR3 has 17 amino acids.